These 26 T cell receptor beta chains were all obtained from the same sample, sequenced in a study of T cell repertoires in cytomegalovirus infection (dated by TCRdb to between 2019 and 2020). Sequencing instrument: Illumina HiSeq 1500. Clones were called with MiXCR by TCRdb after fastp trimmed the public reads at Q25, and only in-frame beta chains were retained. Each CDR3 protein appears once, grouped with its most common genes and DNA. Across this sample there are approximately 390,000 distinct CDR3 sequences, with roughly 36% seen only once. The ten biggest clones cover approximately 13% of the sample. Their antigens are not known. This specimen's treatment or condition label, per the study, means: in vitro stimulation with specific CMV peptide epitopes to enrich CMV-specific T cells. This specimen consisted of cultured PBMCs, obtained from culture after CMV antigen stimulation. These receptors originate from a human donor in good health (CMV status not recorded). Some clones in this sample may be carry-over from other donors' samples.

This chain links TRBV12-3 or TRBV12-4 with TRBJ2-1, with a possible D match to TRBD2 (5 bases). V shed 7 bases and J shed 0 bases, with 13 bases lying between them. The CDR3 is 15 residues long. CDR3 in DNA: TGTGCCAGCAAGATCGCGGGTGGCTCCTACAATGAGCAGTTCTTC. It encodes CASKIAGGSYNEQFF.

Comment on this clonotype: A much larger clone sits a single nucleotide away, making a read error possible. The chain joins TRBV7-8 to TRBJ2-3; 11 nucleotides agree with TRBD2. The CDR3 spans 18 residues. The V gene end was trimmed by 10 bases and the J gene end by 2 bases; junction bases not matched to a gene: 17. Germline CDR1 is SGHVS and CDR2 is FQNEAQ. CDR3 protein: CANSRTSGSDIFTDTQYF. DNA of the CDR3: TGTGCCAACAGTCGAACTAGCGGGAGCGATATATTCACAGATACGCAGTATTTT.

This clonotype has a handful of counts. V usage is TRBV5-1 and J usage is TRBJ2-1; D is possibly TRBD1 (5 bases). V shed 6 bases and J shed 4 bases, with 17 bases lying between them. This CDR3 has 15 residues. Germline V lookup: CDR1 SGHRS, CDR2 YFSETQ. This CDR3 reads CASTLEGVTYNEQFF. DNA for the CDR3: TGCGCCAGCACTCTCGAAGGGGTAACGTACAATGAGCAGTTCTTC.

The chain carries TRBV12-3 or TRBV12-4 and TRBJ2-3; 7 bases are shared with TRBD2. The CDR3 is 15 amino acids. The V gene end was trimmed by 6 bases and the J gene end by 0 bases; junction bases not matched to a gene: 6. CDR3 sequence (DNA): TGTGCCAGCAGCGATCCTAGCGGAAGCACAGATACGCAGTATTTT. It encodes CASSDPSGSTDTQYF.

This clonotype has only a few counts. This chain uses TRBV12-3 or TRBV12-4 with TRBJ1-4; TRBD1 is a possible D gene (5 bases). The CDR3 sequence is 14 residues long. Trimming removed 3 bases from V and 4 bases from J, with 9 bases in between. For the CDR3, the DNA is TGTGCCAGCAGTTTCTACAGGATTAATGAAAAACTGTTTTTT. Translating gives CASSFYRINEKLFF.

This clonotype was picked up many times. The chain uses TRBV12-3 or TRBV12-4 and TRBJ1-5; D call uncertain. Trimming took 3 bases from V and 5 from J, leaving 5 bases between them. The CDR3 is 12 residues long. The CDR3 sequence: CASSFSDQPQHF. In DNA form, the CDR3 reads TGTGCCAGCAGTTTTTCGGATCAGCCCCAGCATTTT.

The CDR3 reads CASSPGQGAINEQFF. Written as DNA, the CDR3 is TGTGCCAGCAGCCCGGGACAGGGGGCGATAAATGAGCAGTTCTTC. The J gene is TRBJ2-1, the V gene TRBV7-2, with 12 bases lining up with TRBD1. J lost 7 bases, V lost 5 bases, and 6 bases had no gene match. The length of the CDR3 is 15 residues. Germline loops: CDR1 SGHTA, CDR2 FQGNSA. Full variable domain (rest looked up from reference TRBV7-2 and TRBJ2-1): GAGVSQSPSNKVTEKGKDVELRCDPISGHTALYWYRQSLGQGLEFLIYFQGNSAPDKSGLPSDRFSAERTGGSVSTLTIQRTQQEDSAVYLCASSPGQGAINEQFFGPGTRLTVL.

This sequence joins TRBV28 and TRBJ1-4; weak D call: TRBD1 (5 bases). The CDR3 sequence is 16 residues long. V shed 8 bases and J shed 0 bases, with 16 bases lying between them. CDR1 and CDR2 (germline): MDHEN, SYDVKM. CDR3 sequence reads: CASGAHPVATNEKLFF. The DNA of the CDR3 is TGTGCCAGCGGGGCTCATCCGGTTGCAACTAATGAAAAACTGTTTTTT.

This clonotype was recorded at least ten times. J is TRBJ2-3 and V is TRBV11-2; D is undetermined. Trimming removed 5 bases at V and 0 bases at J, with 15 bases between. The CDR3 spans 16 residues. Germline loops: CDR1 SGHAT, CDR2 FQNNGV. The CDR3 bases are TGTGCCAGCAGCCGTCGGGCTATCCTAAGCACAGATACGCAGTATTTT. Protein product: CASSRRAILSTDTQYF.

This clonotype was seen a few times. The junction departs from germline at one end; a sequencing error may be responsible. The genes are TRBV19 and TRBJ2-1; TRBD1 matches at 10 bases. This CDR3 is built from 12 residues. In germline, CDR1 is LNHDA, CDR2 SQIVND (reference sequence). The chain's CDR3 is CASSIAGTGAYF. For the CDR3, the DNA is TGTGCCAGTAGTATAGCAGGGACAGGGGCCTACTTC.

This clonotype was seen more than once but under ten times. The V call is TRBV4-3, the J call TRBJ2-3, with 9 bases aligning to TRBD2. With 0 bases clipped from V and 5 bases from J, the junction kept 0 bases outside the gene matches. Germline V gene data show CDR1 as LGHNA and CDR2 as YSLEER. There are 14 residues in the CDR3. The CDR3 spells CASSQDSGRDTQYF. Here the CDR3 DNA reads TGCGCCAGCAGCCAAGATAGCGGGAGAGATACGCAGTATTTT.

The chain recombines TRBV5-6 with TRBJ1-5; 7 bases align to TRBD1. The CDR3 consists of 14 residues. Germline V gives CDR1 SGHDT, CDR2 YYEEEE. J lost 9 bases, V lost 0 bases, and 6 bases had no gene match. The CDR3 sequence is CASSLGQGPGPQHF. CDR3 nucleotides: TGTGCCAGCAGCTTGGGACAGGGCCCCGGGCCCCAGCATTTT.

This clonotype was counted between two and nine times. J is TRBJ2-1 and V is TRBV7-2; no definite D call. Deletions cut 5 bases from V and 5 bases from J, with 7 bases between. Germline loops: CDR1 SGHTA, CDR2 FQGNSA. CDR3 length: 12 residues. In nucleotides, the CDR3 is TGTGCCAGCAGCCAGGTTAACAATGAGCAGTTCTTC. It specifies CASSQVNNEQFF.

The J gene is TRBJ2-3, the V gene TRBV24-1; TRBD1 might be the D (6 bases). Germline CDR1 is KGHDR and CDR2 is SFDVKD. CDR3 size: 14 residues. Between the trimmed V and J ends, which lost 1 base and 4 bases, there was a span of 8 bases. The CDR3 nucleotides are TGTGCCACCAGTGATTTCACAGGGCCAGATACGCAGTATTTT. Protein: CATSDFTGPDTQYF.

This rearrangement joins TRBV12-3 or TRBV12-4 to TRBJ2-7, with D unresolved. V lost 3 bases and J lost 2, with 8 bases in between. The CDR3 spans 13 residues. Written as DNA, the CDR3 is TGTGCCAGCAGTTTCAACGCAGCCTACGAGCAGTACTTC. This translates into CASSFNAAYEQYF.

This clonotype was detected many times. V is TRBV7-2 and J is TRBJ1-1; no definite D call. The V and J ends lost 0 bases and 1 base respectively, with 3 bases between them. The CDR3 is 13 residues long. CDR1 and CDR2 (germline): SGHTA, FQGNSA. The CDR3 DNA reads as TGTGCCAGCAGCTTAGCAGCGAACACTGAAGCTTTCTTT. It specifies CASSLAANTEAFF.

The J gene is TRBJ2-1, the V gene TRBV12-3 or TRBV12-4, with 9 bases identical to TRBD2. This CDR3 region has 15 residues. J gave up 12 bases and V 2 bases, and 11 bases lay outside the gene matches. Here the CDR3 reads CASSLWREGPFWQFF. The CDR3 nucleotides read TGTGCCAGCAGTTTATGGCGGGAGGGCCCCTTCTGGCAGTTCTTC.

At least ten counts were recorded for this clonotype. V and J are TRBV4-3 and TRBJ1-1, with D hard to call. Germline V lookup: CDR1 LGHNA, CDR2 YSLEER. V was shortened by 4 bases and J by 1 base, with 13 bases between the two germline ends. The CDR3 covers 15 residues. Written as DNA, the CDR3 is TGCGCCAGCAGCCTTTCGTGGGCCGAGAACACTGAAGCTTTCTTT. It yields the protein CASSLSWAENTEAFF.

This clonotype came up many times. The rearrangement links TRBV28 to TRBJ2-5; 9 bases are a match to TRBD2. Germline loops: CDR1 MDHEN, CDR2 SYDVKM. The V segment lost 8 bases and the J segment 2 bases; nucleotides outside the gene matches: 3. The CDR3 loop spans 13 amino acids. The CDR3 sequence is CASSRGGQETQYF. As DNA, the CDR3 is TGTGCCAGCTCGCGGGGGGGTCAAGAGACCCAGTACTTC.

The chain recombines TRBV7-2 with TRBJ2-1; possible D gene TRBD2, 6 bases. Trimming shortened V by 1 base and J by 3 bases, and 10 bases separated the two germline ends. The CDR3 covers 15 residues. The germline V gene has CDR1 SGHTA and CDR2 FQGNSA. The CDR3 coding sequence is TGTGCCAGCAGCTTAGAAGCGGGTAACTACAATGAGCAGTTCTTC. Its translation: CASSLEAGNYNEQFF.

This chain uses TRBV6-1 with TRBJ2-2; 11 positions match TRBD2. The CDR3 has 16 residues. With V trimmed by 7 bases and J by 0 bases, 4 bases remained unmatched. In germline, CDR1 is MNHNS, CDR2 SASEGT. The CDR3 nucleotides read TGTGCCAGCACCAGACTAGCGGGGTCGAACACCGGGGAGCTGTTTTTT. Protein product: CASTRLAGSNTGELFF.

This chain links TRBV4-3 with TRBJ1-1; D uncertain. Germline V gene sequence: CDR1 LGHNA, CDR2 YSLEER. CDR3 length: 14 amino acids. Between the trimmed V and J ends, which lost 1 base and 0 bases, there was a span of 6 bases. The CDR3 region has the DNA TGCGCCAGCAGCCAAGGGCCGTTGAACACTGAAGCTTTCTTT. It encodes CASSQGPLNTEAFF.

This clonotype has just a few counts. In DNA, the CDR3 is TGTGCCAGCACCGATAAGTCCCGAACAGGCGGTCATGTTTACAATGAGCAGTTCTTC. It translates to CASTDKSRTGGHVYNEQFF. This sequence joins TRBV6-2 or TRBV6-3 and TRBJ2-1, with D tentatively TRBD1 (5 bases). Trimming shortened V by 7 bases and J by 4 bases, and 29 bases separated the two germline ends. Germline CDR1 is MNHEY and CDR2 is SVGEGT. The CDR3 contains 19 residues.

J is TRBJ1-2 and V is TRBV4-1; 7 nucleotides match TRBD1. Germline V gene lookup returns CDR1 MGHRA and CDR2 YSYEKL. The length of the CDR3 is 17 residues. Unmatched junction bases numbered 13, after V lost 3 bases and J lost 3 bases. CDR3 residues: CASSQAQVARGDYGYTF. CDR3 DNA sequence: TGCGCCAGCAGCCAGGCCCAGGTGGCCAGGGGGGACTATGGCTACACCTTC.

The chain combines TRBV20-1 with TRBJ2-7; the D is unclear. This CDR3 is built from 14 residues. Germline V lookup: CDR1 DFQATT, CDR2 SNEGSKA (reference sequence). V was shortened by 6 bases and J by 2 bases, with 17 bases between the two germline ends. CDR3 sequence: CSASPSAITYEQYF. Here the CDR3 DNA reads TGCAGTGCCTCCCCTAGTGCAATTACCTACGAGCAGTACTTC.

This clonotype was found a few times. CDR3 amino acids: CASSLGRSASVDNEQFF. The CDR3 nucleotides read TGTGCCAGCAGCTTAGGGAGGTCGGCTAGCGTTGACAATGAGCAGTTCTTC. The V gene is TRBV11-2, the J gene TRBJ2-1, with D possibly being TRBD2 (6 bases). This CDR3 contains 17 residues. Germline CDR1 is SGHAT and CDR2 is FQNNGV. Trimming removed 1 base at V and 5 bases at J, with 18 bases between.